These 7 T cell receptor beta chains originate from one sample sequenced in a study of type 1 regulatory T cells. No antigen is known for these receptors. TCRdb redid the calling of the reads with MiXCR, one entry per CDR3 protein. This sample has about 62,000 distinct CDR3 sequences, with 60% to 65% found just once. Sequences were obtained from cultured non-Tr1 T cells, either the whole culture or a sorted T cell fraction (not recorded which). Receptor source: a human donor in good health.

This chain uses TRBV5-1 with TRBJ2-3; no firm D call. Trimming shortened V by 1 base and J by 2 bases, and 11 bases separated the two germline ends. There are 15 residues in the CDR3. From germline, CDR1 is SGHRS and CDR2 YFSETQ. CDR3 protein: CASSLRGVYTDTQYF. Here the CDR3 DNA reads TGCGCCAGCAGCTTGCGTGGGGTTTACACAGATACGCAGTATTTT.

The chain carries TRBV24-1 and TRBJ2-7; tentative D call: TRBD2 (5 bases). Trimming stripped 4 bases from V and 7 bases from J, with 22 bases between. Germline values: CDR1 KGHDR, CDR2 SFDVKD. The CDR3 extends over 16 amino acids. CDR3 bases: TGTGCCACCAGTGACCCCGCTGCGGACTCTTCAAGGGAGCAGTACTTC. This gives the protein CATSDPAADSSREQYF.

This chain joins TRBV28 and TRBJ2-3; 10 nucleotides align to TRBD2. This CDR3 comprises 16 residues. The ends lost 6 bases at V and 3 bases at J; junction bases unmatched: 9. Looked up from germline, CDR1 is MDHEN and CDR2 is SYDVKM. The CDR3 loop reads CASRIVGTSATDTQYF. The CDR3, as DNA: TGTGCCAGCAGGATAGTGGGGACTAGCGCTACAGATACGCAGTATTTT.

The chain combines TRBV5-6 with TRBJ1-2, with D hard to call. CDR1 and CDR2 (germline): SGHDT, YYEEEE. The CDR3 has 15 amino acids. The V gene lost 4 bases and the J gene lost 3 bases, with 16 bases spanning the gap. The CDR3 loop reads CASSRVLREDYGYTF. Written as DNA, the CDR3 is TGTGCCAGCAGCCGTGTTCTCCGGGAGGACTATGGCTACACCTTC.

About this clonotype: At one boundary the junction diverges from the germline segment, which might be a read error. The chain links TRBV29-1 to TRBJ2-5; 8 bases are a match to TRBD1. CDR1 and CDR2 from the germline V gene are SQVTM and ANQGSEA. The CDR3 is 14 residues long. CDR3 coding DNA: TGCAGCGTATACGGGACAGGTGCACAAGAGACTCAGTACTTC. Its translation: CSVYGTGAQETQYF. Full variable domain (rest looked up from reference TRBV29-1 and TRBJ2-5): SAVISQKPSRDICQRGTSLTIQCQVDSQVTMMFWYRQQPGQSLTLIATANQGSEATYESGFVIDKFPISRPNLTFSTLTVSNMSPEDSSIYLCSVYGTGAQETQYFGPGTRLLVL.

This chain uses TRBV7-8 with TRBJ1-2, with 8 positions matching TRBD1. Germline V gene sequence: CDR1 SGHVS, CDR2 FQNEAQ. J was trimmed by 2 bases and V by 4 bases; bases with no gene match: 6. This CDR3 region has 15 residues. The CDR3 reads CASSSQGAANYGYTF. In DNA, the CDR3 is TGTGCCAGCAGCTCGCAGGGGGCCGCGAACTATGGCTACACCTTC.

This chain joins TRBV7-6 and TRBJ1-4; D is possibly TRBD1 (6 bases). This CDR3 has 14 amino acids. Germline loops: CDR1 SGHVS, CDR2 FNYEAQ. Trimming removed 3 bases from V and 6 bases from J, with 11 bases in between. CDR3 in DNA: TGTGCCAGCAGCTTTTCCAGGGGATATGAAAAACTGTTTTTT. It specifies CASSFSRGYEKLFF.